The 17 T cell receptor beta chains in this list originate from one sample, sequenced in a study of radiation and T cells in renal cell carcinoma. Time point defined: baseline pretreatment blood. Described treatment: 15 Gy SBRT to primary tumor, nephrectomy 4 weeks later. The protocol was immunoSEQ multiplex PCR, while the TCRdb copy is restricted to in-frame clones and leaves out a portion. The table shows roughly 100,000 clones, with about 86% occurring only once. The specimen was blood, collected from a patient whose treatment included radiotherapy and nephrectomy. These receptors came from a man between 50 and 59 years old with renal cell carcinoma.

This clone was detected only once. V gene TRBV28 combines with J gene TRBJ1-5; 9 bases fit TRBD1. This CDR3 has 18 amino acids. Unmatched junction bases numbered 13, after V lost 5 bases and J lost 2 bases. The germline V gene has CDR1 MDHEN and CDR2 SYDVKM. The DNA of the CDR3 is TGTGCCAGCAGTGGGGATATACAGGGGGCGCCGGGCAATCAGCCCCAGCATTTT. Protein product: CASSGDIQGAPGNQPQHF. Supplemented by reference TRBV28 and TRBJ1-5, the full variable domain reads DVKVTQSSRYLVKRTGEKVFLECVQDMDHENMFWYRQDPGLGLRLIYFSYDVKMKEKGDIPEGYSVSREKKERFSLILESASTNQTSMYLCASSGDIQGAPGNQPQHFGDGTRLSIL.

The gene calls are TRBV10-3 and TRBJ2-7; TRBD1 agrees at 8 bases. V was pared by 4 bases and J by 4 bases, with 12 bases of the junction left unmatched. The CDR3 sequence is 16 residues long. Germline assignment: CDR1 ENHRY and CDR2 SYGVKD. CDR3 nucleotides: TGTGCCATCAGTGGGACCGCGGGACAGGCCTCGTACGAGCAGTACTTC. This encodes CAISGTAGQASYEQYF.

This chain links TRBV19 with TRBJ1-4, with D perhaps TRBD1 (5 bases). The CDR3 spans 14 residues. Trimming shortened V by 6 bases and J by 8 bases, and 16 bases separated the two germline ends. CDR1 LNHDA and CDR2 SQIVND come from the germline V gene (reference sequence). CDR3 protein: CASRLGENREKLFF. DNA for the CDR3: TGTGCCAGTAGGCTAGGCGAGAACAGGGAAAAACTGTTTTTT. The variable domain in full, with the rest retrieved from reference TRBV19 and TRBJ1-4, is DGGITQSPKYLFRKEGQNVTLSCEQNLNHDAMYWYRQDPGQGLRLIYYSQIVNDFQKGDIAEGYSVSREKKESFPLTVTSAQKNPTAFYLCASRLGENREKLFFGSGTQLSVL.

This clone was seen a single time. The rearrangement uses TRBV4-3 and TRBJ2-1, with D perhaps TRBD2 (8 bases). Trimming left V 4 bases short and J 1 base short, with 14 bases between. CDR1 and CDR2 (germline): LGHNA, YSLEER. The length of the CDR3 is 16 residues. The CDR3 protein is CASSPGGGQSYNEQFF. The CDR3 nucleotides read TGCGCCAGCAGCCCGGGAGGGGGACAGTCCTACAATGAGCAGTTCTTC.

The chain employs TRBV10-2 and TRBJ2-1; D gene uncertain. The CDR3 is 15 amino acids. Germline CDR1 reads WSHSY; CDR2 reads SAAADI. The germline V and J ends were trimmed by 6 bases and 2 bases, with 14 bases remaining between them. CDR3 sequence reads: CASRGISFPYNEQFF. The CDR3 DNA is TGCGCCAGCAGGGGAATCTCCTTTCCCTACAATGAGCAGTTCTTC.

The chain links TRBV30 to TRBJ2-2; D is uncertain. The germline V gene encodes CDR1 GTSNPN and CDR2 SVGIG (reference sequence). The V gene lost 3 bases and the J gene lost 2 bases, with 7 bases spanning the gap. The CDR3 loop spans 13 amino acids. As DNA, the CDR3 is TGTGCCTGGAGGGGGTATAACACCGGGGAGCTGTTTTTT. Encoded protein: CAWRGYNTGELFF.

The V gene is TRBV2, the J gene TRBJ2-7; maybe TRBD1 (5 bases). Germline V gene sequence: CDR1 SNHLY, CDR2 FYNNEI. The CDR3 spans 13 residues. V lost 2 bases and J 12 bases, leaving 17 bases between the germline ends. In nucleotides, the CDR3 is TGTGCCAGCAGTGAAATAAGACAGAAGGTTTGGTACTTC. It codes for CASSEIRQKVWYF.

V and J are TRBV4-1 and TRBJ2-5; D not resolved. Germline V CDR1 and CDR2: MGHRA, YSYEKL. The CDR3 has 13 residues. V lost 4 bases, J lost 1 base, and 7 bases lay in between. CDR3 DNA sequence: TGCGCCAGCAGCCGGACGGCCCAAGAGACCCAGTACTTC. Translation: CASSRTAQETQYF.

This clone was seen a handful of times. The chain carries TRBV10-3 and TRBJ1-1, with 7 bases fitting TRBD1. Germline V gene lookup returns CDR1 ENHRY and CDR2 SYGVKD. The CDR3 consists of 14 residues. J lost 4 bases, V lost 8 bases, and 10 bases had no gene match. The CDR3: CAISYGTVGTEAFF. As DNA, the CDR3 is TGTGCCATCTCCTATGGGACAGTGGGCACTGAAGCTTTCTTT.

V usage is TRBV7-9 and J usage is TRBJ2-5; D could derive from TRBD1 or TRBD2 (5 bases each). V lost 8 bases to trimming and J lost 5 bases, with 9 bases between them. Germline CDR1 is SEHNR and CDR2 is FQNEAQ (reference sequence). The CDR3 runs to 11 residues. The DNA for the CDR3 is TGTGCCAGCGGGGGAAGTGAGACCCAGTACTTC. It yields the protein CASGGSETQYF. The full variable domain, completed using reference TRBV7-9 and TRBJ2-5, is DTGVSQNPRHKITKRGQNVTFRCDPISEHNRLYWYRQTLGQGPEFLTYFQNEAQLEKSRLLSDRFSAERPKGSFSTLEIQRTEQGDSAMYLCASGGSETQYFGPGTRLLVL.

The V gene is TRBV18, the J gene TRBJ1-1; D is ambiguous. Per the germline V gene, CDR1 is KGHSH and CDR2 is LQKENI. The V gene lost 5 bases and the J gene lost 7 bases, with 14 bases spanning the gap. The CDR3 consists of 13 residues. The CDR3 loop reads CASSLTADLEAFF. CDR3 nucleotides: TGTGCCAGCTCATTGACGGCCGACCTTGAAGCTTTCTTT.

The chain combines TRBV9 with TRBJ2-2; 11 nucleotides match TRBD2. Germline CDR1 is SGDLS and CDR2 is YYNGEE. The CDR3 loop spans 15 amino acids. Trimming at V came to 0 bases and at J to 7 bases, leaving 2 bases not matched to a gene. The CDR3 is CASSVVAGGIGELFF. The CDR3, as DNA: TGTGCCAGCAGCGTAGTAGCGGGAGGGATCGGGGAGCTGTTTTTT. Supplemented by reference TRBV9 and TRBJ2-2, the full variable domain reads DSGVTQTPKHLITATGQRVTLRCSPRSGDLSVYWYQQSLDQGLQFLIQYYNGEERAKGNILERFSAQQFPDLHSELNLSSLELGDSALYFCASSVVAGGIGELFFGEGSRLTVL.

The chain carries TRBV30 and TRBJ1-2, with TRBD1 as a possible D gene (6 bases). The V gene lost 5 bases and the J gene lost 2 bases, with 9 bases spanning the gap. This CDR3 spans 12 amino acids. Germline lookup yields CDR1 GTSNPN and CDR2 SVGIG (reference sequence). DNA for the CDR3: TGTGCCTGGTTACAGGGCAACTATGGCTACACCTTC. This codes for CAWLQGNYGYTF.

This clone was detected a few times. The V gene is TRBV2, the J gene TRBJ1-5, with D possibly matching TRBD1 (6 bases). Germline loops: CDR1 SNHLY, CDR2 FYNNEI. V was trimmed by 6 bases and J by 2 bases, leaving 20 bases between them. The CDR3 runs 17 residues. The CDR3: CASRGWTAGGGNQPQHF. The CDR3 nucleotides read TGTGCCAGCAGGGGGTGGACAGCCGGGGGAGGCAATCAGCCCCAGCATTTT. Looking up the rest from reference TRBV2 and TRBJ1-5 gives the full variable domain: EPEVTQTPSHQVTQMGQEVILRCVPISNHLYFYWYRQILGQKVEFLVSFYNNEISEKSEIFDDQFSVERPDGSNFTLKIRSTKLEDSAMYFCASRGWTAGGGNQPQHFGDGTRLSIL.

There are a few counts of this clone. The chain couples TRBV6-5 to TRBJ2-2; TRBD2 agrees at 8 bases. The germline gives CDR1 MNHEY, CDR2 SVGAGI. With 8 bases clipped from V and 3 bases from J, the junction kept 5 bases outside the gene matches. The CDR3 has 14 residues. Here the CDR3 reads CASQREQDTGELFF. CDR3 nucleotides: TGTGCCAGCCAGCGGGAGCAGGACACCGGGGAGCTGTTTTTT.

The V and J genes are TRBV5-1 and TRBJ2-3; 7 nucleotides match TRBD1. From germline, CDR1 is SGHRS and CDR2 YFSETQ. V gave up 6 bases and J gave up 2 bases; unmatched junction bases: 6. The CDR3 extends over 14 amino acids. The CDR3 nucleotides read TGCGCCAGCAATGAGGGGGCAATCACAGATACGCAGTATTTT. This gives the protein CASNEGAITDTQYF.

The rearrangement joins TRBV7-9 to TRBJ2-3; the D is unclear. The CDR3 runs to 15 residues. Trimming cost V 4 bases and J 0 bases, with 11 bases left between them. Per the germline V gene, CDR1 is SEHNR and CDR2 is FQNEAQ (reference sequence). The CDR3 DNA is TGTGCCAGCAGCTATGACGGAAGAAGCACAGATACGCAGTATTTT. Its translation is CASSYDGRSTDTQYF.